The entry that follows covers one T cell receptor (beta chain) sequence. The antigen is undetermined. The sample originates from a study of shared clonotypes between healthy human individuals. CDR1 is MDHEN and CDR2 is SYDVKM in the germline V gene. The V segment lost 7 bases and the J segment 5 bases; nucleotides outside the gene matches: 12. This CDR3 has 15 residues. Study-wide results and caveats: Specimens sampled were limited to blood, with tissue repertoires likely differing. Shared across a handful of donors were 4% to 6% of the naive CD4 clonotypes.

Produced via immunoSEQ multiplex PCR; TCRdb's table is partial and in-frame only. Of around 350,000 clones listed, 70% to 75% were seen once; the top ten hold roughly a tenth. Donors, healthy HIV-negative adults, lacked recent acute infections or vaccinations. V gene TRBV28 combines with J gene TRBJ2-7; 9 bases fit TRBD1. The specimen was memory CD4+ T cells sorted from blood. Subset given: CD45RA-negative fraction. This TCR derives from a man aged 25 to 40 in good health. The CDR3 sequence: CASTSRGQGRDEQYF. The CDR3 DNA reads TGTGCCAGCACTAGCCGAGGACAGGGGAGGGACGAGCAGTACTTC.